These T cell receptor beta chains were read from a single sample in a study of T cell repertoires in cytomegalovirus infection. TCRdb re-analysed the reads in MiXCR, keeping a single row per CDR3 protein. The sample has roughly 500,000 distinct CDR3 sequences, more than 15% seen once. Sequencing was carried out using CD8+ T cells from PBMCs. The receptors were gathered from a human donor in good health (CMV status not recorded). Some clones in this sample may be carry-over from other donors' samples. CDR3s include the opening cysteine and the closing phenylalanine or tryptophan. The D gene is left open where the match is weak. The listing skips clone size in some rows; elsewhere it reads once, few, many or a size class.

D gene	clone size	V gene	J gene	CDR3 DNA	CDR3 protein
NA	many	TRBV28	TRBJ2-6	TGTGCCAGCAGTCCCTCGGGGGACTCTGGGGCCAACGTCCTGACTTTC	CASSPSGDSGANVLTF
NA	many	TRBV20-1	TRBJ1-2	TGCAGTGCTAGAGACCCCGACGACTTCTATGGCTACACCTTC	CSARDPDDFYGYTF
TRBD1	many	TRBV7-8	TRBJ2-7	TGTGCCAGCAGACAACAGGGGGCCTCACCAGTGGAGCAGTACTTC	CASRQQGASPVEQYF
NA	many	TRBV5-1	TRBJ2-1	TGCGCCACCGAGGACGAGCACAATGAGCAGTTCTTC	CATEDEHNEQFF
TRBD2	NA	TRBV10-3	TRBJ2-5	TGTGCCATCAGTGAGTTTTTGCGGGGGAACCAAGAGACCCAGTACTTC	CAISEFLRGNQETQYF
NA	NA	TRBV28	TRBJ1-1	TGTGCCAGCAGTCTTACCAGGACATCTGAAGCTTTCTTT	CASSLTRTSEAFF
TRBD2	NA	TRBV20-1	TRBJ2-1	TGCAGTGCTAGAGGCTCTAGCGGCAGCTCCTACAATGAGCAGTTCTTC	CSARGSSGSSYNEQFF
TRBD1	NA	TRBV7-9	TRBJ1-2	TGTGCCAGCAGCCTCTCAGACAGGGCGAGGGGTGGCTACACCTTC	CASSLSDRARGGYTF
NA	many	TRBV7-9	TRBJ2-2	TGTGCCAGCAGCAATCAGGGGAACACCGGGGAGCTGTTTTTT	CASSNQGNTGELFF
TRBD2	many	TRBV27	TRBJ2-3	TGTGCCAGCAGTCCTTGGGACTATGGGGCCACAGATACGCAGTATTTT	CASSPWDYGATDTQYF
NA	NA	TRBV2	TRBJ1-5	TGTGCCAGCAGTGAAAGGGGGTTCAGCAATCAGCCCCAGCATTTT	CASSERGFSNQPQHF
TRBD1	few	TRBV10-3	TRBJ2-1	TGTGCCATCAGTGAGAGACAGGGAATTGGCAATGAGCAGTTCTTC	CAISERQGIGNEQFF
NA	many	TRBV2	TRBJ1-1	TGTGCCAGCAGGGCCGGGGGAGGGGGCACTGAAGCTTTCTTT	CASRAGGGGTEAFF
NA	NA	TRBV6-1	TRBJ1-5	TGTGCCGTGCCAGCTGTCGGGGGCACCAATCAGCCCCAGCATTTT	CAVPAVGGTNQPQHF
NA	many	TRBV4-1	TRBJ1-5	TGCGCCAGCAGCCAAGTGCAGGGAGGGATTGATCAGCCCCAGCATTTT	CASSQVQGGIDQPQHF
TRBD1	NA	TRBV19	TRBJ1-1	TGTGCCAGCCAGACCCGGGACAGGGTAGCGGAAGCTTTCTTT	CASQTRDRVAEAFF
NA	many	TRBV2	TRBJ2-1	TGTGCCAGCACCGAGCTGAGCTCCTACAATGAGCAGTTCTTC	CASTELSSYNEQFF
NA	many	TRBV7-7	TRBJ2-2	TGTGCTAGCAGCATTGGACGGGGGAGGAACACCGGGGAGCTGTTTTTT	CASSIGRGRNTGELFF
NA	many	TRBV12-3/TRBV12-4	TRBJ2-1	TGTGCCAGCAGTTTATTAGGAGACCCCTACAATGAGCAGTTCTTC	CASSLLGDPYNEQFF
NA	NA	TRBV10-3	TRBJ2-7	TGTGCCATCAGTGAAAAGGGGGACGAGCAGTACTTC	CAISEKGDEQYF
NA	NA	TRBV24-1	TRBJ2-7	TGTGCCACCAGTTCAGGCAACTACGAGCAGTACTTC	CATSSGNYEQYF
NA	NA	TRBV3-1	TRBJ2-7	TGTGCCAGCAGCCAAGAGAACCCTGTCTACGAGCAGTACTTC	CASSQENPVYEQYF
NA	many	TRBV20-1	TRBJ2-2	TGCAGTGACGGGTTCGTTTGCACGAACACCGGGGAGCTGTTTTTT	CSDGFVCTNTGELFF
NA	many	TRBV7-8	TRBJ1-1	TGTGCCAGCAGCTCCAGCTCATACGGGAACACTGAAGCTTTCTTT	CASSSSSYGNTEAFF
NA	NA	TRBV24-1	TRBJ2-7	TGTGCAACCAGTGATCCCCAGAAACCATACGAGCAGTACTTC	CATSDPQKPYEQYF
NA	NA	TRBV19	TRBJ2-2	TGTGCCAGTAGTATAGAACCGGGAGCTCTAAGCACCGGGGAGCTGTTTTTT	CASSIEPGALSTGELFF
NA	few	TRBV7-9	TRBJ1-5	TGTGCCAGCAGCTTAGTAGGGCACCATAGCAATCAGCCCCAGCATTTT	CASSLVGHHSNQPQHF
TRBD2	few	TRBV10-2	TRBJ2-1	TGCGCCAGCAGCCTAGCGGGGGCCCCCAATGAGCAGTTCTTC	CASSLAGAPNEQFF
NA	NA	TRBV27	TRBJ2-2	TGTGCCAGCAGTTTTGGTTACACGAACACCGGGGAGCTGTTTTTT	CASSFGYTNTGELFF
TRBD1	NA	TRBV6-6	TRBJ1-5	TGTGCCAGCAATTTGGACAGGGGCTATCAGCCCCAGCATTTT	CASNLDRGYQPQHF
NA	many	TRBV7-9	TRBJ1-4	TGTGCCAGCAGCGATTCTTCCGCCAGGGGTACTAATGAAAAACTGTTTTTT	CASSDSSARGTNEKLFF
TRBD2	many	TRBV7-3	TRBJ2-1	TGTGCCAGCAGCTTGACGACTAGCGGTGGGAATGAGCAGTTCTTC	CASSLTTSGGNEQFF
NA	many	TRBV7-2	TRBJ2-1	TGTGCCAGCAGCGTAGGACAGCCCGACGATGAGCAGTTCTTC	CASSVGQPDDEQFF
NA	few	TRBV9	TRBJ1-1	TGTGCCAGCAGCGTAGAAAGGGGTAAGGCTGAAGCTTTCTTT	CASSVERGKAEAFF
NA	NA	TRBV19	TRBJ1-5	TGTGCCAGTAGTATAGATCTATACGGAAATCAGCCCCAGCATTTT	CASSIDLYGNQPQHF
TRBD2	many	TRBV2	TRBJ2-1	TGTGCCAGCCGACTGACGGGGGGGTACAATGAGCAGTTCTTC	CASRLTGGYNEQFF
TRBD1	NA	TRBV27	TRBJ1-5	TGTGCCAGCGGGACAGTAGGTAATCAGCCCCAGCATTTT	CASGTVGNQPQHF
NA	many	TRBV12-5	TRBJ1-2	TGTGCTAGTGGTTTGGTGGGAGGATCTACGGGCTACACCTTC	CASGLVGGSTGYTF
NA	many	TRBV7-6	TRBJ1-5	TGTGCCAGCAGCTTGGGAACTAATCAGCCCCAGCATTTT	CASSLGTNQPQHF
TRBD2	NA	TRBV10-3	TRBJ2-7	TGTGCCATCAGGATCAGCGGGGGGCCTTCCTACGAGCAGTACTTC	CAIRISGGPSYEQYF
NA	few	TRBV24-1	TRBJ1-5	TGTGCCACCAGTGATTTTCGAAGGGTGGGGGGAGATCAGCCCCAGCATTTT	CATSDFRRVGGDQPQHF
NA	few	TRBV19	TRBJ2-7	TGTGCCAGTAGTGCATGGGACCCCTACGAGCAGTACTTC	CASSAWDPYEQYF
NA	NA	TRBV19	TRBJ2-7	TGTGCCAGTAGTCGCGGGGACAACTCCTACGAGCAGTACTTC	CASSRGDNSYEQYF
NA	NA	TRBV2	TRBJ2-5	TGTGCCAGCAGCGAGGAGGTGTCAGGTTCCTATTGGGAGACCCAGTACTTC	CASSEEVSGSYWETQYF
NA	NA	TRBV5-6	TRBJ1-2	TGTGCCAGCAGACTGGACAGTAGGAGGTTATATGGCTACACCTTC	CASRLDSRRLYGYTF
NA	NA	TRBV28	TRBJ1-1	TGTGCCAGCAGTTTATGGTCGCAGGGCCCCACTGAAGCTTTCTTT	CASSLWSQGPTEAFF
NA	many	TRBV4-1	TRBJ1-3	TGCGCCAGCAGCCAAGGTCACAGCGGCTCTGGAAACACCATATATTTT	CASSQGHSGSGNTIYF
NA	NA	TRBV5-5	TRBJ1-3	TGTGCCAGCAGCGCGGAGGGAAACACCATATATTTT	CASSAEGNTIYF
NA	NA	TRBV6-1	TRBJ1-5	TGTGCCACCAAGGGGGAGCCTTATAGCAATCAGCCCCAGCATTTT	CATKGEPYSNQPQHF
NA	NA	TRBV7-9	TRBJ2-2	TGTGCCAGCAGTCTAGGGGAAACCGGGGAGCTGTTTTTT	CASSLGETGELFF
NA	many	TRBV11-2	TRBJ2-7	TGTGCCAGCATCGCTTACGCAGACTCCTACGAGCAGTACTTC	CASIAYADSYEQYF
TRBD1	NA	TRBV27	TRBJ2-3	TGTGCCAGCAGTTGGTCCCAGGGGGGCACAGATACGCAGTATTTT	CASSWSQGGTDTQYF
NA	many	TRBV27	TRBJ2-1	TGTGCCAGCAGTGTATACAATGAGCAGTTCTTC	CASSVYNEQFF
NA	NA	TRBV9	TRBJ2-1	TGTGCCAGCAGCCCTAGCGGACAGGGAAGGAATGAGCAGTTCTTC	CASSPSGQGRNEQFF
NA	NA	TRBV27	TRBJ1-1	TGTGCCAGCAGTTTCGGTCGGGGCGGGTACACTGAAGCTTTCTTT	CASSFGRGGYTEAFF